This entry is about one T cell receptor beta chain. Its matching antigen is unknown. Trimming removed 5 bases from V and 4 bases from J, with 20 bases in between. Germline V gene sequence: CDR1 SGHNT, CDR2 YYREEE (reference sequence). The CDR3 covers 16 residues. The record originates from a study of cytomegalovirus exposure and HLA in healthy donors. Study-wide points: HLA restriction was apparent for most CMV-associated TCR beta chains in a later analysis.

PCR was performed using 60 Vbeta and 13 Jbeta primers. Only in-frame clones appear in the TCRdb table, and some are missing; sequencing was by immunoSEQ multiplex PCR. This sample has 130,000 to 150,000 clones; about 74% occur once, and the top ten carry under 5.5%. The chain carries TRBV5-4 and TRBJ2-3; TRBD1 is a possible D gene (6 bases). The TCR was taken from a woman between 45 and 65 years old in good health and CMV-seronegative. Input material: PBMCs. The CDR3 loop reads CASSSTPDSSPDTQYF. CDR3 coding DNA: TGTGCCAGCAGTTCCACCCCGGACAGTTCCCCAGATACGCAGTATTTT. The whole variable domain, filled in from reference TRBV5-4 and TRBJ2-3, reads ETGVTQSPTHLIKTRGQQVTLRCSSQSGHNTVSWYQQALGQGPQFIFQYYREEENGRGNFPPRFSGLQFPNYSSELNVNALELDDSALYLCASSSTPDSSPDTQYFGPGTRLTVL.